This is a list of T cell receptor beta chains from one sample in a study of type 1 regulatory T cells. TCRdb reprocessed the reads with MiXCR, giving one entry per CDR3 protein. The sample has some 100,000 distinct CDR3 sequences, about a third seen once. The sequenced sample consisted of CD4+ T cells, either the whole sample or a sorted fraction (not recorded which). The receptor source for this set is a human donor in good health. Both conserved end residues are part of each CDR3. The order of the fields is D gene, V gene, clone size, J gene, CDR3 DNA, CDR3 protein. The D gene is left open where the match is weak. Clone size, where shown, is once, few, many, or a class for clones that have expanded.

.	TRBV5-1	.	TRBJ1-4	TGCGCCAGCAGCCCGCCAGCCCTGGATGGTGAAAAACTGTTTTTT	CASSPPALDGEKLFF
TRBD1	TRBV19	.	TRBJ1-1	TGTGCCAGTACCCCCGGGACAGGTGGAACTGAAGCTTTCTTT	CASTPGTGGTEAFF
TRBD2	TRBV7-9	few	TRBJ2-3	TGTGCCAGCAGTTCGACTAGCCTCGGTACAGATACGCAGTATTTT	CASSSTSLGTDTQYF
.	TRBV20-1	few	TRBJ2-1	TGCAGTGCTAGTTCCGCGGGCGACCTCTCCTACAATGAGCAGTTCTTC	CSASSAGDLSYNEQFF
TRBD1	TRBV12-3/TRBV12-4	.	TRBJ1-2	TGTGCCAGCAGTTTATACCTAATCAGACAGGGGGAAAACTATGGCTACACCTTC	CASSLYLIRQGENYGYTF
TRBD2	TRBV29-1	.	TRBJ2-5	TGCAGCGTTGAAGGGGAGGGCGGGAGAGGCGAGACCCAGTACTTC	CSVEGEGGRGETQYF
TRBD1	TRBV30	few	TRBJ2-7	TGTGCCTGGAAGGACAGGGGGCGGTACGAGCAGTACTTC	CAWKDRGRYEQYF
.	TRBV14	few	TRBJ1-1	TGTGCCAGCAGCCAAGTAAACTACAGGGTAAGGAGGTCTGAAGCTTTCTTT	CASSQVNYRVRRSEAFF
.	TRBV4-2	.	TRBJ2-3	TGTGCCAGCAGCCACCCGGACGGAGATACGCAGTATTTT	CASSHPDGDTQYF
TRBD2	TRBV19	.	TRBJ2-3	TGTGCCAGTAGTATCCCTCTAGCGGGAGTGTCGGCAGATACGCAGTATTTT	CASSIPLAGVSADTQYF
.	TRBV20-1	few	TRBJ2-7	TGCAGTGCTAGCCGCGGGACATTCTCCTACGAGCAGTACTTC	CSASRGTFSYEQYF